This passage covers 20 T cell receptor beta chains from one sample sequenced in a study of control samples from healthy donors and cancer patients. The repertoire was sequenced with immunoSEQ multiplex PCR; TCRdb's copy has only in-frame clones and lacks some. Among roughly 21,000 clones listed, 80% to 90% were seen once. What was sequenced was PBMCs. Source of these receptors: a man between 60 and 75 years old with colorectal cancer.

This clone came up a few times. The chain recombines TRBV6-5 with TRBJ1-5; D ambiguous. The CDR3 covers 14 residues. Germline CDR1 is MNHEY and CDR2 is SVGAGI. V was cut by 8 bases and J by 0 bases, with 11 bases left in between. CDR3 in DNA: TGTGCCAGCGCCGGGCCCTATAGCAATCAGCCCCAGCATTTT. It translates to CASAGPYSNQPQHF.

This chain links TRBV7-6 with TRBJ2-1, with TRBD1 matching 7 bases. This CDR3 is built from 15 residues. V was clipped by 5 bases and J by 4 bases; unmatched bases: 8. Germline-derived CDR1 and CDR2 are SGHVS and FNYEAQ. The CDR3 coding sequence is TGTGCCAGCAGCATACAGGGGTCCGGGTACAATGAGCAGTTCTTC. Translation gives CASSIQGSGYNEQFF.

The chain uses TRBV2 and TRBJ2-2; D might be TRBD1 or TRBD2, each matching 5 bases. Germline assignment: CDR1 SNHLY and CDR2 FYNNEI. The CDR3 consists of 14 residues. The germline V and J ends were trimmed by 4 bases and 0 bases, with 6 bases remaining between them. The CDR3 region is CASSGDPNTGELFF. CDR3 coding DNA: TGTGCCAGCAGTGGGGACCCGAACACCGGGGAGCTGTTTTTT.

This clone is a singleton in its sample. This chain uses TRBV6-5 with TRBJ1-5, with no clear D. The CDR3 has 15 amino acids. CDR1 is MNHEY, CDR2 SVGAGI, per germline. V shed 6 bases and J shed 3 bases, with 15 bases lying between them. This chain's CDR3 is CASRGVGGPNQPQHF. DNA for the CDR3: TGTGCCAGCAGAGGCGTGGGAGGCCCCAATCAGCCCCAGCATTTT.

This clone was counted once. The V call is TRBV27, the J call TRBJ2-3; D is unresolved. CDR1 and CDR2 from the germline V gene are MNHEY and SMNVEV (reference sequence). The CDR3 runs to 13 residues. Trimming shortened V by 3 bases and J by 5 bases, and 9 bases separated the two germline ends. The DNA of the CDR3 is TGTGCCAGCAGTTTCAGAGTCGGAGATACGCAGTATTTT. It specifies CASSFRVGDTQYF.

CDR3 in DNA: TGCAGTGCCAGTACTCTAGCGGGGGGCACAGATACGCAGTATTTT. Amino acids: CSASTLAGGTDTQYF. The chain links TRBV20-1 to TRBJ2-3; TRBD2 matches 10 bases. Germline values: CDR1 DFQATT, CDR2 SNEGSKA (reference sequence). V was pared by 6 bases and J by 1 base, with 7 bases of the junction left unmatched. The CDR3 is 15 amino acids.

The J gene is TRBJ1-3, the V gene TRBV30; 8 bases agree with TRBD1. Germline values: CDR1 GTSNPN, CDR2 SVGIG (reference sequence). There are 14 residues in the CDR3. The V and J ends lost 5 bases and 7 bases, in that order; junction bases with no gene match: 10. The CDR3 DNA sequence: TGTGCCTGGGCCGCGCCAGGGGGCAAGAACACCATATATTTT. It specifies CAWAAPGGKNTIYF.

The chain couples TRBV13 to TRBJ1-1, with TRBD1 identical over 7 bases. The germline CDR1 and CDR2 sequences are PRHDT and FYEKMQ (reference sequence). The CDR3 is made up of 15 amino acids. J was trimmed by 3 bases and V by 5 bases; bases with no gene match: 9. CDR3 region: CASSTRQGLDTEAFF. The DNA for the CDR3 is TGTGCCAGCAGCACCCGACAGGGTTTGGACACTGAAGCTTTCTTT.

The chain links TRBV5-6 to TRBJ1-5; tentatively, D is TRBD1 (6 bases). Per germline, CDR1 SGHDT and CDR2 YYEEEE. The length of the CDR3 is 15 residues. The V gene lost 2 bases and the J gene lost 5 bases, with 14 bases spanning the gap. The CDR3 sequence is CASSFTGEGDQPQHF. CDR3 nucleotide sequence: TGTGCCAGCAGCTTTACAGGTGAGGGGGATCAGCCCCAGCATTTT.

This clone was detected only a few times. This sequence joins TRBV10-1 and TRBJ1-1; D is undetermined. V was trimmed by 0 bases and J by 5 bases, leaving 4 bases between them. This CDR3 region has 12 residues. Germline loops: CDR1 WNHNN, CDR2 SYGVQD (reference sequence). CDR3 DNA sequence: TGCGCCAGCAGTGAGTCGGGGACTGAAGCTTTCTTT. It codes for CASSESGTEAFF.

The chain recombines TRBV7-8 with TRBJ1-1; tentative D call: TRBD1 (5 bases). This CDR3 has 15 residues. Germline V gene lookup returns CDR1 SGHVS and CDR2 FQNEAQ. The V and J ends lost 2 bases and 9 bases respectively, with 19 bases between them. The CDR3: CASSLYIQEVSKAFF. CDR3 nucleotide sequence: TGTGCCAGCAGCTTATACATACAGGAGGTCTCTAAAGCTTTCTTT.

The genes are TRBV7-6 and TRBJ1-4; no firm D call. This CDR3 comprises 14 residues. CDR1 SGHVS and CDR2 FNYEAQ come from the germline V gene. V lost 5 bases, J lost 0 bases, and 7 bases lay in between. The CDR3, as DNA: TGTGCCAGCAGCCAAGACGCAACTAATGAAAAACTGTTTTTT. Encoded protein: CASSQDATNEKLFF.

The chain links TRBV19 to TRBJ1-6; weak D call: TRBD1 (5 bases). The CDR3 runs to 14 residues. With 5 bases removed from V and 7 bases from J, the gap between germline ends came to 12 bases. Germline assignment: CDR1 LNHDA and CDR2 SQIVND (reference sequence). This chain's CDR3 is CASSRGVRNSPLHF. The CDR3 coding sequence is TGTGCCAGTAGTCGAGGGGTTCGGAATTCACCCCTCCACTTT.

The J gene is TRBJ2-2, the V gene TRBV9, with 8 bases fitting TRBD1. The V and J ends lost 4 bases and 5 bases, in that order; junction bases with no gene match: 7. The germline gives CDR1 SGDLS, CDR2 YYNGEE. CDR3 length equals 15 residues. CDR3 protein: CASSTRTGLTGELFF. The DNA for the CDR3 is TGTGCCAGCAGCACAAGGACAGGGCTTACCGGGGAGCTGTTTTTT.

The chain links TRBV5-1 to TRBJ1-1; 7 bases line up with TRBD1. After removal of 3 bases from V and 3 bases from J, the junction contained 5 bases not matched to a gene. This CDR3 contains 14 residues. The germline V gene has CDR1 SGHRS and CDR2 YFSETQ. DNA of the CDR3: TGCGCCAGCAGCTCACAGGGGTTCGACACTGAAGCTTTCTTT. Translation: CASSSQGFDTEAFF.

The gene calls are TRBV6-5 and TRBJ1-2, with 12 positions matching TRBD1. Unmatched junction bases numbered 6, after V lost 4 bases and J lost 3 bases. Germline CDR1 and CDR2: MNHEY and SVGAGI. The CDR3 extends over 16 amino acids. CDR3 protein: CASSLVGTGGHYGYTF. Here the CDR3 DNA reads TGTGCCAGCAGTTTAGTCGGGACAGGGGGCCACTATGGCTACACCTTC.

The gene calls are TRBV19 and TRBJ1-2; D not resolved. This CDR3 is 12 amino acids long. Germline V lookup: CDR1 LNHDA, CDR2 SQIVND (reference sequence). V shed 3 bases and J shed 8 bases, with 10 bases lying between them. The CDR3 coding sequence is TGTGCCAGTAGTATTATCGGTTTGGGCTACACCTTC. Protein: CASSIIGLGYTF.

The chain has TRBV7-8 and TRBJ1-1; D is unclear. Looked up from germline, CDR1 is SGHVS and CDR2 is FQNEAQ. The V end was cut by 3 bases, the J end by 9 bases, with 17 bases between. This CDR3 is built from 14 residues. CDR3 sequence: CASSFSAGVEKAFF. Written as DNA, the CDR3 is TGTGCCAGCAGCTTCTCTGCAGGCGTAGAGAAAGCTTTCTTT.

The chain employs TRBV6-5 and TRBJ2-7; unclear D gene. This CDR3 is built from 14 residues. V lost 10 bases to trimming and J lost 5 bases, with 21 bases between them. Per the germline V gene, CDR1 is MNHEY and CDR2 is SVGAGI. The CDR3 sequence is CATNGKGQPNEQYF. CDR3 bases: TGTGCCACCAATGGAAAGGGCCAACCAAACGAGCAGTACTTC.

J is TRBJ1-5 and V is TRBV4-1; unclear D gene. Germline CDR1 MGHRA, CDR2 YSYEKL. There are 15 residues in the CDR3. V lost 1 base to trimming and J lost 1 base, with 8 bases between them. CDR3 protein: CASSQVIVSNQPQHF. CDR3 nucleotide sequence: TGCGCCAGCAGCCAAGTAATCGTCAGCAATCAGCCCCAGCATTTT.